These 11 T cell receptor beta chains came from one sample sequenced in a study of T cells in Graves' hyperthyroidism and ophthalmopathy. Amplified regions were TCR beta CDR3 sequences from RNA transcripts. When the TCR CDR3 underwent first-round RT-PCR, the HTBI primer set was used. A single record per CDR3 protein comes from TCRdb applying MiXCR to the multiplex PCR reads. The sample includes more than 50,000 distinct CDR3 sequences, approximately 53% of them seen just once. Sequenced sample: blood. The receptor set was obtained from a woman in her sixties with Graves' ophthalmopathy.

This clonotype has ten or more counts. This chain uses TRBV5-8 with TRBJ2-7, with D possibly called TRBD1 or TRBD2 (6 bases each). V dropped 0 bases and J dropped 1 base, with 11 bases sitting between them. The CDR3 loop spans 15 amino acids. CDR1 is SGHTS, CDR2 YDEGEE, per germline. DNA of the CDR3: TGTGCCAGCAGCTTGGAGGGGGGCCGTTCCTACGAGCAGTACTTC. Translating gives CASSLEGGRSYEQYF.

This chain connects TRBV19 to TRBJ1-1; D is ambiguous. This CDR3 has 13 residues. The V gene lost 7 bases and the J gene lost 4 bases, with 13 bases spanning the gap. Germline assignment: CDR1 LNHDA and CDR2 SQIVND (reference sequence). As DNA, the CDR3 is TGTGCCAGTATCCCCGGATGGGGCACTGAAGCTTTCTTT. This gives the protein CASIPGWGTEAFF.

This clonotype was detected only once. V and J are TRBV2 and TRBJ1-2; D not certain. This CDR3 has 14 amino acids. V shed 1 base and J shed 8 bases, with 14 bases lying between them. CDR1 is SNHLY, CDR2 FYNNEI, per germline. This CDR3 is CASSEEQVFYGYTF. CDR3 bases: TGTGCCAGCAGTGAAGAGCAGGTCTTCTACGGCTACACCTTC.

This clonotype was detected many times. This chain connects TRBV7-6 to TRBJ2-7; 7 bases align to TRBD2. The V gene end was trimmed by 1 base and the J gene end by 5 bases; junction bases not matched to a gene: 8. Germline CDR1 SGHVS, CDR2 FNYEAQ. CDR3 length: 15 amino acids. DNA for the CDR3: TGTGCCAGCAGCTTAGGGGGGAGGGCCCAGGACGAGCAGTACTTC. Its protein is CASSLGGRAQDEQYF.

J is TRBJ2-1 and V is TRBV25-1, with 9 bases matching TRBD2. The CDR3 is 17 amino acids. J was trimmed by 4 bases and V by 9 bases; bases with no gene match: 16. Germline V gene lookup returns CDR1 MGHDK and CDR2 SYGVNS. The CDR3 region is CASNGRALAGVYNEQFF. In DNA, the CDR3 is TGTGCCAGTAACGGACGGGCTTTAGCGGGAGTTTACAATGAGCAGTTCTTC.

On this clonotype itself: At one boundary the junction diverges from the germline segment, which might be a read error. For the CDR3, the DNA is TGTGCCAGCACCGGCAGTCCCCGGAGCTCCTACGAGCAGTTCTTC. Its translation is CASTGSPRSSYEQFF. This chain links TRBV10-1 with TRBJ2-1; D remains unclear. CDR3 length: 15 amino acids. Germline loops: CDR1 WNHNN, CDR2 SYGVQD (reference sequence).

This clonotype showed up many times. V is TRBV3-1 and J is TRBJ2-3; TRBD1 might be the D (6 bases). CDR1 and CDR2 from the germline V gene are LGHDT and YNNKEL (reference sequence). V shed 1 base and J shed 2 bases, with 10 bases lying between them. The CDR3 has 15 residues. CDR3 in DNA: TGTGCCAGCAGCCAAGTACAGGGCATCACAGATACGCAGTATTTT. This encodes CASSQVQGITDTQYF.

In the case of this clonotype: The junction and the germline gene differ at one end; a read error may be behind it. The chain has TRBV19 and TRBJ2-3, with 8 bases identical to TRBD2. CDR1 is LNHDA and CDR2 is SQIVND in the germline V gene (reference sequence). The CDR3 consists of 14 residues. This CDR3 is CASSWGLGSDTQYF. CDR3 coding DNA: TGTGCCAGTAGCTGGGGACTAGGATCAGATACTCAGTATTTT.

The chain uses TRBV25-1 and TRBJ1-4; maybe TRBD1 (6 bases). Looked up from germline, CDR1 is MGHDK and CDR2 is SYGVNS. V was pared by 4 bases and J by 1 base, with 7 bases between. The CDR3 is 14 amino acids. Here the CDR3 reads CASSARGTNEKLFF. In DNA, the CDR3 is TGTGCCAGCAGTGCCAGGGGAACTAATGAAAAACTGTTTTTT.

This clonotype was seen at least ten times. This chain joins TRBV29-1 and TRBJ2-5; the match to TRBD1 covers 8 bases. J gave up 7 bases and V 6 bases, and 7 bases lay outside the gene matches. CDR3 length: 12 amino acids. Germline V gene sequence: CDR1 SQVTM, CDR2 ANQGSEA. CDR3 sequence reads: CSVQGAVGTQYF. As DNA, the CDR3 is TGCAGCGTGCAGGGGGCAGTCGGGACCCAGTACTTC.

This clonotype was recorded many times. The junction departs from the called germline gene at one end, perhaps through a read error. The chain links TRBV6-1 to TRBJ2-7; tentative D call: TRBD1 (7 bases). The CDR3 has 14 residues. CDR1 and CDR2 (germline): MNHNS, SASEGT. Here the CDR3 reads CASSEGGTVYERYF. The DNA of the CDR3 is TGTGCCAGCAGCGAAGGGGGGACAGTTTACGAGCGGTACTTC.